This TCR beta chain was found in a study of T-cell memory formation after mild COVID-19. Study details: The TCR clusters were mostly specific to one donor.

This clonotype was detected a few times. Its target is not known. Broader study findings: Some responding clones appeared in pre-infection memory, suggesting cross-reactive memory joined. Clones that got smaller from day 15 to 85 had even CD4/CD8, while clones growing later tipped toward CD4+.

The J segment lost 8 bases and the V segment lost 3 bases, leaving 6 bases of the junction unmatched. Germline V gene sequence: CDR1 SGHVS, CDR2 FNYEAQ. CDR3 size: 14 residues. Constant-segment primers were used for 5'RACE, and the resulting TCR alpha and TCR beta cDNA libraries carried sample barcodes and UMIs. TCRdb analysed the 5' RACE reads with MiXCR anew, one entry per CDR3 protein. The table lists fewer than 350,000 distinct CDR3 sequences, around 17% of them singletons. The sequenced material came from PBMCs or a T cell subset sorted from them (not recorded which). V usage is TRBV7-6 and J usage is TRBJ1-1, with TRBD1 identical over 10 bases. This TCR came from a man aged 18 to 35 who had mild COVID-19 (a few samples of this study predate the infection). Cell type and time point are not known. The CDR3 protein is CASSFDRDRGEAFF. The CDR3 DNA is TGTGCCAGCAGCTTCGATCGGGACAGGGGAGAAGCTTTCTTT.